These 19 T cell receptor beta chains were sequenced from one sample in a study of cytomegalovirus exposure and HLA in healthy donors. PCR employed 60 Vbeta and 13 Jbeta primers. Assay: immunoSEQ multiplex PCR; the TCRdb copy retains only in-frame clones and omits some. The sample lists around 140,000 clones; 70% were seen once. The sequenced material came from PBMCs. The receptors originated from a woman in her sixties or seventies in good health and CMV-seropositive.

This clone was counted a few times. This chain uses TRBV27 with TRBJ1-2, with TRBD1 matching 7 bases. Per the germline V gene, CDR1 is MNHEY and CDR2 is SMNVEV (reference sequence). The CDR3 is 14 amino acids. V gave up 7 bases and J gave up 4 bases; unmatched junction bases: 9. DNA of the CDR3: TGTGCCAGCAAGATGTACCGGGACAGCTATGGCTACACCTTC. It specifies CASKMYRDSYGYTF.

This chain connects TRBV7-9 to TRBJ1-1, with a possible D match to TRBD1 (5 bases). The V gene lost 4 bases and the J gene lost 5 bases, with 14 bases spanning the gap. In germline, CDR1 is SEHNR, CDR2 FQNEAQ (reference sequence). CDR3 length equals 14 residues. CDR3 in DNA: TGTGCCAGCAGCTCCAACTCAGGGATGACTGAAGCTTTCTTT. Protein product: CASSSNSGMTEAFF.

V is TRBV11-3 and J is TRBJ2-1, with 10 bases that match TRBD2. CDR1 is SGHNT and CDR2 is YENEEA in the germline V gene. The CDR3 loop spans 16 amino acids. V shed 1 base and J 7 bases; nucleotides not matched to a gene: 7. CDR3 residues: CASSLGTSGMENEQFF. The CDR3 DNA sequence: TGTGCCAGCAGCTTAGGCACTAGCGGGATGGAGAATGAGCAGTTCTTC.

The chain recombines TRBV28 with TRBJ1-5, with TRBD1 matching 8 bases. This CDR3 comprises 17 residues. Trimming removed 7 bases from V and 1 base from J; junction bases left unmatched: 12. Germline CDR1 MDHEN, CDR2 SYDVKM. CDR3 DNA sequence: TGTGCCAGCAACCTTTACAGGGGGAGGTCGAGCAATCAGCCCCAGCATTTT. Protein product: CASNLYRGRSSNQPQHF.

The CDR3 DNA sequence: TGTGCCAGCAGTTTCGGGGTGAACGAAAAACTGTTTTTT. The encoded protein is CASSFGVNEKLFF. The rearrangement uses TRBV28 and TRBJ1-4; D unresolved. Germline CDR1 is MDHEN and CDR2 is SYDVKM. The CDR3 totals 13 residues. With 3 bases removed from V and 8 bases from J, the gap between germline ends came to 10 bases.

This rearrangement joins TRBV25-1 to TRBJ2-7; 9 nucleotides agree with TRBD1. CDR1 is MGHDK, CDR2 SYGVNS, per germline. The CDR3 has 13 residues. The V and J ends lost 6 bases and 10 bases, in that order; junction bases with no gene match: 10. CDR3 sequence: CASSPGQGLGQYF. CDR3 sequence (DNA): TGTGCCAGCAGCCCGGGACAGGGTTTAGGTCAGTACTTC.

The chain links TRBV13 to TRBJ2-7; D ambiguous. V dropped 5 bases and J dropped 2 bases, with 4 bases sitting between them. The length of the CDR3 is 11 residues. In germline, CDR1 is PRHDT, CDR2 FYEKMQ (reference sequence). Here the CDR3 reads CASSQTYEQYF. In DNA, the CDR3 is TGTGCCAGCAGCCAGACCTACGAGCAGTACTTC.

The chain combines TRBV11-3 with TRBJ2-1; D remains ambiguous. V lost 3 bases and J 6 bases, leaving 9 bases between the germline ends. CDR3 size: 13 residues. Germline CDR1 and CDR2: SGHNT and YENEEA. Here the CDR3 DNA reads TGTGCCAGCAGCTTGAATAGCCTCAATGAGCAGTTCTTC. It translates to CASSLNSLNEQFF.

The chain is built from TRBV2 and TRBJ1-2; 9 nucleotides agree with TRBD1. Trimming removed 6 bases from V and 4 bases from J; junction bases left unmatched: 6. Germline CDR1 reads SNHLY; CDR2 reads FYNNEI. The CDR3 extends over 14 amino acids. This CDR3 reads CASSSDRGGYGYTF. The CDR3 nucleotides are TGTGCCAGCAGCTCGGACAGGGGTGGCTATGGCTACACCTTC.

J is TRBJ2-3 and V is TRBV5-1, with D hard to call. The CDR3 has 14 residues. Germline V gene data show CDR1 as SGHRS and CDR2 as YFSETQ. Deletions cut 0 bases from V and 1 base from J, with 6 bases between. The CDR3 DNA reads as TGCGCCAGCAGCTTGGGGCTTCGCACAGATACGCAGTATTTT. This sequence encodes CASSLGLRTDTQYF.

The rearrangement links TRBV5-1 to TRBJ1-1, with D uncertain. This CDR3 is 13 amino acids long. The ends were cut back, 4 bases at V and 12 bases at J, with 19 bases in the middle. Germline V gives CDR1 SGHRS, CDR2 YFSETQ. The CDR3 region is CASSPGGRGLTFF. DNA for the CDR3: TGCGCCAGCAGCCCCGGAGGGAGAGGGCTAACTTTCTTT.

The V and J genes are TRBV9 and TRBJ2-5; 7 nucleotides match TRBD1. This CDR3 contains 14 residues. CDR1 is SGDLS and CDR2 is YYNGEE in the germline V gene. Trimming took 3 bases from V and 2 from J; bases not matched to a gene: 4. CDR3 amino acids: CASSAGQNQETQYF. CDR3 coding DNA: TGTGCCAGCAGCGCGGGACAGAATCAAGAGACCCAGTACTTC. Drawing the rest from reference TRBV9 and TRBJ2-5, the complete variable domain is DSGVTQTPKHLITATGQRVTLRCSPRSGDLSVYWYQQSLDQGLQFLIQYYNGEERAKGNILERFSAQQFPDLHSELNLSSLELGDSALYFCASSAGQNQETQYFGPGTRLLVL.

The V call is TRBV5-6, the J call TRBJ2-3, with D maybe TRBD2 (6 bases). The ends were cut back, 2 bases at V and 6 bases at J, with 13 bases in the middle. Germline assignment: CDR1 SGHDT and CDR2 YYEEEE. The CDR3 loop spans 14 amino acids. The DNA of the CDR3 is TGTGCCAGCAGCTTTCCGGGAGCCAGGGATACGCAGTATTTT. Its protein product is CASSFPGARDTQYF.

The V call is TRBV27, the J call TRBJ1-4; D is unclear. With 10 bases removed from V and 6 bases from J, the gap between germline ends came to 15 bases. The germline V gene encodes CDR1 MNHEY and CDR2 SMNVEV (reference sequence). The CDR3 consists of 13 residues. The CDR3: CATKDIAYEKLFF. CDR3 bases: TGTGCCACGAAAGACATTGCATATGAAAAACTGTTTTTT.

The chain employs TRBV5-1 and TRBJ2-2; tentative D call: TRBD2 (7 bases). V lost 6 bases, J lost 0 bases, and 15 bases lay in between. The germline CDR1 and CDR2 sequences are SGHRS and YFSETQ. There are 16 residues in the CDR3. CDR3 nucleotide sequence: TGCGCCAGCACCATGAGGGGGGGAACGAACACCGGGGAGCTGTTTTTT. Its protein product is CASTMRGGTNTGELFF.

The rearrangement joins TRBV9 to TRBJ2-2; no clear D. In germline, CDR1 is SGDLS, CDR2 YYNGEE. Trimming shortened V by 0 bases and J by 4 bases, and 4 bases separated the two germline ends. This CDR3 comprises 13 residues. CDR3 DNA: TGTGCCAGCAGCGTAGCAATCACCGGGGAGCTGTTTTTT. As protein: CASSVAITGELFF.

In its sample, this clone was seen a few times. This chain uses TRBV5-4 with TRBJ1-1; TRBD1 might be the D (6 bases). The CDR3 has 15 amino acids. CDR1 is SGHNT, CDR2 YYREEE, per germline (reference sequence). Trimming pared 3 bases from V and 3 bases from J, leaving 15 bases between. The CDR3 protein is CASSSPGVRDTEAFF. CDR3 in DNA: TGTGCCAGCAGCTCCCCAGGGGTGAGGGACACTGAAGCTTTCTTT.

The chain has TRBV5-1 and TRBJ1-5; 7 positions agree with TRBD1. J lost 6 bases, V lost 1 base, and 7 bases had no gene match. This CDR3 comprises 15 residues. From germline, CDR1 is SGHRS and CDR2 YFSETQ. The CDR3 reads CASSLQGESGQPQHF. In DNA form, the CDR3 reads TGCGCCAGCAGCTTGCAGGGGGAATCGGGTCAGCCCCAGCATTTT. Full variable domain (remainder filled in from reference TRBV5-1 and TRBJ1-5): KAGVTQTPRYLIKTRGQQVTLSCSPISGHRSVSWYQQTPGQGLQFLFEYFSETQRNKGNFPGRFSGRQFSNSRSEMNVSTLELGDSALYLCASSLQGESGQPQHFGDGTRLSIL.

The chain carries TRBV9 and TRBJ2-1; D is uncertain. CDR3 length equals 14 residues. The germline gives CDR1 SGDLS, CDR2 YYNGEE. Trimming removed 0 bases at V and 5 bases at J, with 9 bases between. The DNA for the CDR3 is TGTGCCAGCAGCGTAGACCAGGTTAACAATGAGCAGTTCTTC. Protein product: CASSVDQVNNEQFF.